The sequence of this T cell receptor beta chain was determined in a study of CD8 T cells in Susac syndrome. About the study: When their blood was taken, the Susac syndrome patients had either not yet had any therapy, were taking corticosteroids, or were taking intravenous immunoglobulin alone. Broader study findings: The study admitted that it had a relatively small number of individuals in its TCR sequencing and HLA analysis.

On this clonotype: The antigen remains unidentified.

The CDR3 runs 15 residues. Losses at the gene ends were 0 bases for V and 9 bases for J; bases not matched to a gene: 9. Germline CDR1 SGHRS, CDR2 YFSETQ. The Susac syndrome patients fit the recently defined diagnostic criteria for definite or probable disease. With random hexamers, reverse transcription was performed on about 0.45 to 1 ug of RNA. It was immunoSEQ multiplex PCR that amplified TCR beta CDR3 across 54 Vbeta and 13 Jbeta. TCRdb reprocessed the immunoSEQ multiplex PCR reads via MiXCR and lists one record per CDR3 protein. This table has 170,000 or so distinct CDR3 sequences, roughly 94% appearing once.

This chain connects TRBV5-1 to TRBJ2-1, with 7 bases identical to TRBD2. The source is a human donor with Susac syndrome. The specimen sequenced was CD4+ T cells from PBMCs. The CDR3 is CASSLASRGITEQFF. The CDR3 region has the DNA TGCGCCAGCAGCTTGGCCTCGCGGGGGATCACTGAGCAGTTCTTC. Variable domain in full (rest from reference TRBV5-1 and TRBJ2-1): KAGVTQTPRYLIKTRGQQVTLSCSPISGHRSVSWYQQTPGQGLQFLFEYFSETQRNKGNFPGRFSGRQFSNSRSEMNVSTLELGDSALYLCASSLASRGITEQFFGPGTRLTVL.